This entry is about one T cell receptor beta chain. The antigen it recognizes is unknown. Nothing much larger sits one base from this clone, and base qualities are not available. In the ViraFEST assay, PBMC were stimulated with viral peptide pools, and antigen-specific CD4+ T cell clonotypes were then identified by expansion using TCR sequencing. After more than nine days of culture, CD4+ T cells were isolated with the EasySep CD4+ T cell isolation kit. None of the healthy vaccine recipients had a prior SARS-CoV-2 infection, which was confirmed by nucleocapsid antibody tests that came back negative both before and after vaccination. Some 2 million PBMC per well were cultured with 9 to 10 ug/ml peptides in IMDM containing approximately 4.7% human AB serum, approximately 10 IU/ml IL-2 and gentamicin. Half of the culture medium was replaced with fresh IL-2-containing medium on days 3 and 7. Unless noted otherwise, every peptide stimulation condition was cultured in triplicate wells. Using Ficoll-Paque Plus gradient centrifugation, PBMC were separated from whole blood and then either used fresh or cryopreserved at -140C. The overlapping peptide pools covered the spike proteins of SARS-CoV-2 as well as those of the common cold coronaviruses HCoV-NL63, HCoV-OC43 and HCoV-229E. Genomic DNA was extracted from cultured CD4+ T cells with the QIAamp micro DNA kit.

The CDR3, from cysteine to phenylalanine, totals 14 residues. The retained sequence is limited to the CDR3, 42 bases, with the frame set at the first base. Between the V and J ends, shortened by 0 bases and 6 bases respectively, the junction contains 12 bases. Via the germline V gene, CDR1 is MGHRA and CDR2 YSYEKL. The data derive from a study of vaccination effects on CD4 cells after COVID-19 (dated by TCRdb to about 2022). Background on the whole study: Each participant received two doses of an mRNA SARS-CoV-2 vaccine, either BNT162b2 or mRNA-1273. A total of around eleven COVID-19 convalescent patients and a handful of SARS-CoV-2-naive healthy vaccine recipients were included in the full study. The study compared SARS-CoV-2 spike-specific CD4+ TCR repertoires before and after mRNA vaccination in COVID-19 convalescent patients and infection-naive vaccine recipients. The Oncomine TCR Beta short-read assay on an Illumina iSeq 100 was used to sequence cultures from other donors in the study. What the study reported, not specific to this receptor: In healthy vaccine recipients, vaccine-induced clones were almost all SARS-CoV-2 mono-reactive, with only 1 of 255 being cross-reactive with common cold coronaviruses. Clones induced by infection and clones induced by vaccination both contracted markedly at late timepoints after vaccination, which fits with T cell responses waning over time. The study was limited by a small number of convalescent patients, and early post-infection timepoints were lacking.

Libraries were prepared through the immunoSEQ multiplex PCR assay. DNA from the CD4+ T cells that had been cultured and isolated underwent TCR beta CDR3 sequencing. The paper's data handling went like this. The analysis removed non-productive TCR sequences, trimmed reads to the CDR3 region, and retained only CDR3s that were 7 or more amino acids long. Antigen-specific clonotypes were identified with the MANAFEST web app by comparing expansion in peptide wells against reference cultures. Positive clones required FDR<0.05 expansion versus reference and all other wells, odds ratio above 5, and frequency above 0.1% in two replicate wells. A clonotype was defined as cross-reactive if the clonotype was significantly expanded both in SARS-CoV-2 spike wells and in at least one common cold coronavirus spike condition. Using the stringdist R package, CDR3 similarity was measured by Levenshtein distance, and unrooted trees were constructed with ape in R 3.6.1. TCRdb provides this immuneACCESS table in a form limited to in-frame rearrangements. Some clones are lacking; in checked studies, under half of them reflect an unresolved V gene, and why the rest are absent is not known. That table gives V, J and clone size, and the DNA gave D and trimming. Here the sample has more than 20,000 clones; around 70% occur a single time. The ten largest clones represent under 3.5% of the sample.

The V gene is TRBV4-1 and the J gene is TRBJ2-7, with the D call perhaps TRBD1 or TRBD2, as 5 bases match in each case. This sequence originates from a human donor who received a COVID-19 vaccine. The sequencing here drew on CD4+ T cells from PBMCs cultured with SARS-CoV-2 spike peptides, taken before COVID-19 vaccination. The cell subset or site label of this sample denotes: SARS-CoV-2 spike overlapping peptide pool stimulation. The DNA is as follows: TGCGCCAGCAGCCAAGATGGCAGGGCGGGCGAGCAGTACTTC. It is translated as CASSQDGRAGEQYF.